The present entry profiles one T cell receptor beta chain with its context. Ten or more counts support this clonotype. It has no known antigen specificity. Within one base of it there is no much larger clone, and no base qualities were kept. The data are from a study of breast tumors, draining lymph nodes, adjacent tissues (dated by TCRdb to 2016 to 2018). General notes on the study: In breast cancer patients, the study compared the TCR beta repertoires of tumor, adjacent nontumor tissue and axillary lymph nodes. In human breast cancer, the study set out to evaluate how tumor, surrounding tissue and draining lymph node repertoires relate to one another and whether T cells may move between these sites. What the work shows at the level of the full study, not this receptor alone: Tumor T-cell repertoires showed less diversity than lymph node repertoires and more diversity than nontumor tissue repertoires, and tumor T-cell repertoires showed preferential V and J gene usage. The data were judged consistent with most tumor T cells deriving from the lymph node and then expanding within tumor tissue. Rather than being directly demonstrated, the conclusion that tumor T cells originate in lymph nodes was presented as consistent with a hypothesis. In luminal-like breast cancer, tumor and nontumor tissue repertoires resembled each other significantly more than in basal-like breast cancer.

These reads were obtained on an Illumina HiSeq 2000. TCR beta chain libraries were generated by multiplex PCR amplification. High-throughput sequencing was used to analyze the amplified TCR beta chain products. TCRdb itself trimmed the public reads at Q25 with fastp, ran MiXCR and retained productive beta chains. Entries that share a CDR3 protein sequence are merged under the most common genes and DNA. The sample table lists 190,000 or so distinct CDR3 sequences, approximately 31% of them with a count of one. 4.3% of the sample comes from the top ten. Lymph node samples came from the axillary draining lymph nodes of breast cancer patients. This receptor was taken from a female donor with breast cancer. Some clones in this sample may be carry-over from other donors' samples. The material sequenced was axillary lymph node tissue.

The DNA is TGTGCCAGCAGCTTAACCCGGCCGGGGCGGACAGGCATCCCCTACGAGCAGTACTTC. Its product reads: CASSLTRPGRTGIPYEQYF. Recombination joined TRBV7-8 with TRBJ2-7, and 7 junction bases match TRBD1. CDR1 and CDR2 (SGHVS, FQNEAQ) derive from the germline V gene. V ends up 2 bases short and J 2 bases short, with an unmatched junction base count of 18. The CDR3 runs 19 residues from the cysteine to the phenylalanine. The entry retains the CDR3 DNA only, 57 bases that are in frame from base 1. The CDR3 plus the reference TRBV7-8 and TRBJ2-7 genes for the other parts give the full variable domain: GAGVSQSPRYKVAKRGQDVALRCDPISGHVSLFWYQQALGQGPEFLTYFQNEAQLDKSGLPSDRFFAERPEGSVSTLKIQRTQQEDSAVYLCASSLTRPGRTGIPYEQYFGPGTRLTVT.